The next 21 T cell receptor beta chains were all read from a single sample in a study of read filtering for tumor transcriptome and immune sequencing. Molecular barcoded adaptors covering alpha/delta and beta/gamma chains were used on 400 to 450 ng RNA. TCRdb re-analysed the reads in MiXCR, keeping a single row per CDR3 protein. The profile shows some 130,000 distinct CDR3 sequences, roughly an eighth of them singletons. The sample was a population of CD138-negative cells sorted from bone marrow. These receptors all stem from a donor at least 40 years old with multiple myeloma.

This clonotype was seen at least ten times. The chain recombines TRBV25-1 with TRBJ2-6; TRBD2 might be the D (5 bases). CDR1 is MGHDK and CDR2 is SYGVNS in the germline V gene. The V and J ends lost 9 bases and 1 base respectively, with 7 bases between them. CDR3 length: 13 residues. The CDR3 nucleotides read TGTGCCAGTACTAGGTCTGGGGCCAACGTCCTGACTTTC. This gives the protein CASTRSGANVLTF.

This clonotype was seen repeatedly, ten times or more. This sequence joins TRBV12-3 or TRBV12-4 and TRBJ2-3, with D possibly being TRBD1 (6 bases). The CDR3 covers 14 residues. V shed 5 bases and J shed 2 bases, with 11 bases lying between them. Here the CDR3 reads CASSPGHSTDTQYF. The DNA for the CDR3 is TGTGCCAGCAGTCCGGGACATTCCACAGATACGCAGTATTTT.

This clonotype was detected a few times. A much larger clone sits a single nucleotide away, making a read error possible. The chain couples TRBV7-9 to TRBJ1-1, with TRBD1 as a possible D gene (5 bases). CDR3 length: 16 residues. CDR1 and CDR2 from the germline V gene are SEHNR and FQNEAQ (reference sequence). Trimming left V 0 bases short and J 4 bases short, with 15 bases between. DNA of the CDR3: TGTGCCAGCAGCTTAGCGGGGGAAGGGGCGAGCACTGAAGCTTTCTTT. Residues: CASSLAGEGASTEAFF.

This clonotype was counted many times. The CDR3 bases are TGTGCCAGCAGCGTAGAAGGTAGCACTCGCTCCTACAATGAGCAGTTCTTC. Its translation: CASSVEGSTRSYNEQFF. The V and J genes are TRBV9 and TRBJ2-1; D not resolved. The V and J ends lost 0 bases and 0 bases respectively, with 13 bases between them. The germline V gene has CDR1 SGDLS and CDR2 YYNGEE. CDR3 length: 17 amino acids.

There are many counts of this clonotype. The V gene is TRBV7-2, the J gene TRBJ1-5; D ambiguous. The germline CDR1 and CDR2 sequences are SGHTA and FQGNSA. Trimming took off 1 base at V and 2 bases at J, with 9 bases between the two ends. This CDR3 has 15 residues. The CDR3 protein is CASSLGIVGNQPQHF. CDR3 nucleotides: TGTGCCAGCAGCTTAGGTATAGTTGGCAATCAGCCCCAGCATTTT.

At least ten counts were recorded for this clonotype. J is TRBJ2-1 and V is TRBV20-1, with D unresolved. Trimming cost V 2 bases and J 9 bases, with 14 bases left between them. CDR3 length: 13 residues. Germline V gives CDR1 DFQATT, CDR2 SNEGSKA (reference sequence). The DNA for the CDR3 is TGCAGTGCTAGACCCGATATTGTTGGTGAGCAGTTCTTC. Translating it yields CSARPDIVGEQFF.

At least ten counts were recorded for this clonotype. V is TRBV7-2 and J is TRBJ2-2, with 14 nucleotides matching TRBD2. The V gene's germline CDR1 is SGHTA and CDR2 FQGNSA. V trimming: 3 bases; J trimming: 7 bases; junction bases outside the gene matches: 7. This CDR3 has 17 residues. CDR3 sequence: CASSFLTSGRDSGELFF. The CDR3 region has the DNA TGTGCCAGCAGCTTTTTGACTAGCGGGAGGGATAGCGGGGAGCTGTTTTTT.

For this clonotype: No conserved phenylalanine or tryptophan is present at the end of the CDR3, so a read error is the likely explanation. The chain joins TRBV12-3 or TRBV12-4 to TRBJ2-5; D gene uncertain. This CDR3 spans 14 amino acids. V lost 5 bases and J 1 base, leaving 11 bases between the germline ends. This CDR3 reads CASSKNLGQETQYL. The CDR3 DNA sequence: TGTGCCAGCAGTAAGAACTTGGGCCAAGAGACCCAGTACCTC.

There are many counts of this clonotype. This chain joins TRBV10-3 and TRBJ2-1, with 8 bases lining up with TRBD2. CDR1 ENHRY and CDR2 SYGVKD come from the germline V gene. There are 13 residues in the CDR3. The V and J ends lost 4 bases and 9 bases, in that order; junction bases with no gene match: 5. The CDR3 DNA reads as TGTGCCATCAGTGTCGGGGGGGAGCGTGAGCAGTTCTTC. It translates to CAISVGGEREQFF.

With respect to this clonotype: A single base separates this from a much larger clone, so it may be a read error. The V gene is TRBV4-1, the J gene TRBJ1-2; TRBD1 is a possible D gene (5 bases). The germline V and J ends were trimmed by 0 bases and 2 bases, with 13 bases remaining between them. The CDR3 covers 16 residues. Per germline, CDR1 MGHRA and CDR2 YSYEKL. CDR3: CASSQDLTAPNYGYTF. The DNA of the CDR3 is TGCGCCAGCAGCCAAGATCTGACAGCTCCGAACTATGGCTACACCTTC.

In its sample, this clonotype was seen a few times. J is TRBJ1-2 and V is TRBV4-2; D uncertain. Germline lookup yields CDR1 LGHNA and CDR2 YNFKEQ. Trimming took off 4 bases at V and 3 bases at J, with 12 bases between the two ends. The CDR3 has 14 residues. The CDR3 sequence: CASSPKRADYGYTF. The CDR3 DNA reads TGTGCCAGCAGCCCCAAGCGGGCGGACTATGGCTACACCTTC.

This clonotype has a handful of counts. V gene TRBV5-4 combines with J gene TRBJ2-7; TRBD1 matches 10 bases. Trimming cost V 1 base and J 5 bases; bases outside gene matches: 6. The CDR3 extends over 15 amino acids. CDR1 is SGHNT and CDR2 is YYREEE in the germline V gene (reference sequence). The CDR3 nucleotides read TGTGCCAGCAGCTTGTGGGACAGGGGCCCCCACGAGCAGTACTTC. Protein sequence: CASSLWDRGPHEQYF. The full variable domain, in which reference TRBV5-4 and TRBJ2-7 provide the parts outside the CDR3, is ETGVTQSPTHLIKTRGQQVTLRCSSQSGHNTVSWYQQALGQGPQFIFQYYREEENGRGNFPPRFSGLQFPNYSSELNVNALELDDSALYLCASSLWDRGPHEQYFGPGTRLTVT.

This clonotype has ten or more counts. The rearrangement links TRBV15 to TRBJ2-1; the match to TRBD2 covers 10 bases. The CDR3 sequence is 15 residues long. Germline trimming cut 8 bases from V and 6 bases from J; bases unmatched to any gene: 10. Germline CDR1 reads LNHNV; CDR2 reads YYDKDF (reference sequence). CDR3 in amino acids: CATASGRIGGNEQFF. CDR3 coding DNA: TGTGCCACCGCTAGCGGGAGAATAGGGGGCAATGAGCAGTTCTTC.

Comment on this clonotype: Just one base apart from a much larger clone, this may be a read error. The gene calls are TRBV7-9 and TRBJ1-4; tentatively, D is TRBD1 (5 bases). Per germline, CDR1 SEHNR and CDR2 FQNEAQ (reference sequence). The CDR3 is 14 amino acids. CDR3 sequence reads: CASSSRQTNEELFF. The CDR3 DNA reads TGTGCCAGCAGCTCGCGACAGACTAATGAAGAACTGTTTTTT.

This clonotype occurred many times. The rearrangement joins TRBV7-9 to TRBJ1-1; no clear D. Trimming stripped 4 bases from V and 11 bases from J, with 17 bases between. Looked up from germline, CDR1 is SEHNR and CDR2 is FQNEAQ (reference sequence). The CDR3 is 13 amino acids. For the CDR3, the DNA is TGTGCCAGCAGCTCCTCTACCCCCGTGGGGGCTTTCTTT. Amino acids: CASSSSTPVGAFF.

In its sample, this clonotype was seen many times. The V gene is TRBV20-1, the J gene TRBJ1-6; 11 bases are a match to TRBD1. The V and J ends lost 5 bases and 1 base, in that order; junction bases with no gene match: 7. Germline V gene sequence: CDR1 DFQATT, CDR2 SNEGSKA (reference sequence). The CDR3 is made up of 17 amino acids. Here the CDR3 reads CSALGQGAKSYNSPLHF. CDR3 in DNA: TGCAGTGCTTTAGGACAGGGGGCGAAGTCCTATAATTCACCCCTCCACTTT.

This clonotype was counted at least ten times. The CDR3 DNA reads as TGTGCCACCAGCGGAGGGGGGCTGTGGACTGAAGCTTTCTTT. It specifies CATSGGGLWTEAFF. J is TRBJ1-1 and V is TRBV15, with TRBD1 as a possible D gene (6 bases). Germline values: CDR1 LNHNV, CDR2 YYDKDF (reference sequence). This CDR3 has 14 residues. V lost 5 bases and J 5 bases, leaving 15 bases between the germline ends.

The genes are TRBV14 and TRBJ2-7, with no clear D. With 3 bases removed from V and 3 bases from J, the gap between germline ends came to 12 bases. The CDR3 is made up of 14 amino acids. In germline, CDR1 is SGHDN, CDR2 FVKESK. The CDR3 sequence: CASSHTVYFYEQYF. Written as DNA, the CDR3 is TGTGCCAGCAGCCACACTGTTTACTTCTACGAGCAGTACTTC.

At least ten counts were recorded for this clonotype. For the CDR3, the DNA is TGCGCCAGCAGCCAAGATAATTACAGGGTCGGGACTGAAGCTTTCTTT. Its translation: CASSQDNYRVGTEAFF. V is TRBV4-3 and J is TRBJ1-1, with a weak D call TRBD1 (6 bases). The CDR3 totals 16 residues. Germline values: CDR1 LGHNA, CDR2 YSLEER. Between the trimmed V and J ends, which lost 0 bases and 5 bases, there was a span of 16 bases.

For the CDR3, the DNA is TGCAGTGCGCGGCGGGAGGGTCTCTACGAGCAGTACTTC. This translates into CSARREGLYEQYF. The V and J genes are TRBV20-1 and TRBJ2-7; 9 bases agree with TRBD2. The CDR3 contains 13 residues. V gave up 6 bases and J gave up 3 bases; unmatched junction bases: 6. Germline CDR1 reads DFQATT; CDR2 reads SNEGSKA (reference sequence).

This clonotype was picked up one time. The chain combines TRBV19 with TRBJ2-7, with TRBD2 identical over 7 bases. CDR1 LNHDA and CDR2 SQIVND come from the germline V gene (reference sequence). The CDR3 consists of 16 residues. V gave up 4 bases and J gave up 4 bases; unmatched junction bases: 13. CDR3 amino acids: CASSKAHGLEGYEQYF. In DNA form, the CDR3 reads TGTGCCAGTAGTAAAGCCCACGGACTAGAGGGGTACGAGCAGTACTTC.